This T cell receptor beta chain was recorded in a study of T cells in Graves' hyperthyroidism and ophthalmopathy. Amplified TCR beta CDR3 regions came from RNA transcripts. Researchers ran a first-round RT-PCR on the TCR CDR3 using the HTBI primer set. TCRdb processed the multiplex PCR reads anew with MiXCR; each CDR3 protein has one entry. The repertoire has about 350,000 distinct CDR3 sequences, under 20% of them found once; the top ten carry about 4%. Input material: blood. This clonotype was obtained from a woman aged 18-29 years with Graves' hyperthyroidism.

CDR3 bases: TGTGCCAGCGAGCGGGGGGGACAGGGGTCCTACGAGCAGTACTTC. Translated: CASERGGQGSYEQYF. This chain joins TRBV28 and TRBJ2-7; perhaps D is TRBD1 or TRBD2 (10 bases each). The V and J ends lost 8 bases and 1 base respectively, with 18 bases between them. The CDR3 consists of 15 residues. CDR1 and CDR2 from the germline V gene are MDHEN and SYDVKM. Complete variable domain (other parts from reference TRBV28 and TRBJ2-7): DVKVTQSSRYLVKRTGEKVFLECVQDMDHENMFWYRQDPGLGLRLIYFSYDVKMKEKGDIPEGYSVSREKKERFSLILESASTNQTSMYLCASERGGQGSYEQYFGPGTRLTVT.